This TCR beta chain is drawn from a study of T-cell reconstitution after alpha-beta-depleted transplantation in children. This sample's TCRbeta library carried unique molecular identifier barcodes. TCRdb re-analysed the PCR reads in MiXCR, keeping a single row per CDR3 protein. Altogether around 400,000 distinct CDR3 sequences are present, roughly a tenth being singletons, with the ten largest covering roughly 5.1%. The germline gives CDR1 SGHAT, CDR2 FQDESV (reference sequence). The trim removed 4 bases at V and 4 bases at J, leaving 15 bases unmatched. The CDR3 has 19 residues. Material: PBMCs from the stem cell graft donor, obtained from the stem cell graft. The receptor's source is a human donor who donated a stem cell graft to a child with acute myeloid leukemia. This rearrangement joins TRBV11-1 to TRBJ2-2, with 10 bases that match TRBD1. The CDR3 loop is CASSSMPGTGVVGTGELFF. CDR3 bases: TGTGCCAGCAGCTCAATGCCCGGGACAGGGGTGGTAGGCACCGGGGAGCTGTTTTTT.